What follows describes a single T cell receptor beta chain. What it recognizes is unknown. The sample comes from a study of cytotoxic CD8 clonotypes in ibrutinib-treated CLL. Here immunoSEQ multiplex PCR was the method, and the copy in TCRdb shows in-frame clones only, minus some. The table records more than 200,000 clones, 70% of them present only once. General study results and limits: Patients had baseline clonality above age-matched healthy donors, and this clonality moved with circulating CD8+ T-cell counts. On treatment, the uncommon public clonotypes contracted or remained stable.

V lost 4 bases to trimming and J lost 4 bases; unmatched junction nucleotides: 2. CDR1 LGHNA and CDR2 YSLEER come from the germline V gene. The CDR3 length is 13 residues. This sequence was found in a human donor with chronic lymphocytic leukemia. The chain combines TRBV4-3 with TRBJ1-2, with 8 bases matching TRBD1. The input for sequencing was PBMCs, taken after 24 months of ibrutinib treatment. Here the CDR3 DNA reads TGCGCCAGCAGCCCGGACAGGGCCTATGGCTACACCTTC. Residues: CASSPDRAYGYTF.